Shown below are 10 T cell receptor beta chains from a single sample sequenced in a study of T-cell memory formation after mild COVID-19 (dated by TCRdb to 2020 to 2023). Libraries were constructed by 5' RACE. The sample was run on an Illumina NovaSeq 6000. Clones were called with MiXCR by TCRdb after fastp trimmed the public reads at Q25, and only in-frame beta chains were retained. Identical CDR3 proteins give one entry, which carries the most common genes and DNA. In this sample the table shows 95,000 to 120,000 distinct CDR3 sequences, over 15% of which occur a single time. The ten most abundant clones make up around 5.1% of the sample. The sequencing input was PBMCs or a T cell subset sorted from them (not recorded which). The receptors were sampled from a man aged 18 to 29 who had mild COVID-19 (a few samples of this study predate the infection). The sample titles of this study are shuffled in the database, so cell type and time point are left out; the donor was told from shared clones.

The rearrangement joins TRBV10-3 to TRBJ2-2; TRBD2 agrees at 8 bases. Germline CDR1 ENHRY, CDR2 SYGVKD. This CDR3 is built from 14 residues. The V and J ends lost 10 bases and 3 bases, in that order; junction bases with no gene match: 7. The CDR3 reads CATEAGEYTGELFF. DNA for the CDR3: TGTGCCACCGAAGCGGGGGAATACACCGGGGAGCTGTTTTTT.

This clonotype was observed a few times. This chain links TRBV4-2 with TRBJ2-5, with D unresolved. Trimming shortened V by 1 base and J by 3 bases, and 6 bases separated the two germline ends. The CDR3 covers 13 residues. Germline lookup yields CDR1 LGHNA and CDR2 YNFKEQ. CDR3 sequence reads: CASSQALEETQYF. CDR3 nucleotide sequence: TGTGCCAGCAGCCAAGCTTTAGAAGAGACCCAGTACTTC.

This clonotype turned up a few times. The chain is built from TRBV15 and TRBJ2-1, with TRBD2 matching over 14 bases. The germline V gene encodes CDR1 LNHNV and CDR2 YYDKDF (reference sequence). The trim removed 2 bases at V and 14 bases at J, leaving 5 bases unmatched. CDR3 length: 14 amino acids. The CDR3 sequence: CATSRLGLAGVKFF. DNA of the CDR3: TGTGCCACCAGCAGACTGGGACTAGCGGGGGTAAAGTTCTTC.

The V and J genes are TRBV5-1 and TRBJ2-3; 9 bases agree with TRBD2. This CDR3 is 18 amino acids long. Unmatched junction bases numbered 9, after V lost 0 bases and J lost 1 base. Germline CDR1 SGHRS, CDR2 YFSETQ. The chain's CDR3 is CASSLGDISGGGTDTQYF. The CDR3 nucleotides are TGCGCCAGCAGCTTGGGAGACATTAGCGGGGGCGGCACAGATACGCAGTATTTT.

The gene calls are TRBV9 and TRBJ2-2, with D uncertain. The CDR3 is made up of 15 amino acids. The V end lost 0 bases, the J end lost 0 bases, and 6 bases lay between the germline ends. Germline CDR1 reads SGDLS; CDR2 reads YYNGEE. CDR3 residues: CASSVDRPNTGELFF. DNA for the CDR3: TGTGCCAGCAGCGTAGACCGGCCGAACACCGGGGAGCTGTTTTTT.

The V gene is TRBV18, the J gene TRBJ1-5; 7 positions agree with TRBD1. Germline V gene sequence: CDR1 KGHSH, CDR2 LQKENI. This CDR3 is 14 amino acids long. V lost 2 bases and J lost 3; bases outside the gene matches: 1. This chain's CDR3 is CASSPDRVNQPQHF. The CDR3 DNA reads TGTGCCAGCTCACCAGACAGGGTCAATCAGCCCCAGCATTTT. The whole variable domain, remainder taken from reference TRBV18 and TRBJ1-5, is NAGVMQNPRHLVRRRGQEARLRCSPMKGHSHVYWYRQLPEEGLKFMVYLQKENIIDESGMPKERFSAEFPKEGPSILRIQQVVRGDSAAYFCASSPDRVNQPQHFGDGTRLSIL.

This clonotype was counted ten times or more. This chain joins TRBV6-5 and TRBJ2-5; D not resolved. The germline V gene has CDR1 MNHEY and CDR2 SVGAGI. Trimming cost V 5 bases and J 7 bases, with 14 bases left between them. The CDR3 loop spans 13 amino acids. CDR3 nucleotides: TGTGCCAGCAGTCATAGAGATACTGGGACCCAGTACTTC. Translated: CASSHRDTGTQYF.

The CDR3: CASSSRTGYEQYV. The CDR3 nucleotides read TGTGCCAGCAGCTCCCGGACAGGGTACGAGCAGTACGTC. V and J are TRBV7-8 and TRBJ2-7; 8 bases map to TRBD1. In germline, CDR1 is SGHVS, CDR2 FQNEAQ. The CDR3 covers 13 residues. The J segment lost 4 bases and the V segment lost 4 bases, leaving 3 bases of the junction unmatched.

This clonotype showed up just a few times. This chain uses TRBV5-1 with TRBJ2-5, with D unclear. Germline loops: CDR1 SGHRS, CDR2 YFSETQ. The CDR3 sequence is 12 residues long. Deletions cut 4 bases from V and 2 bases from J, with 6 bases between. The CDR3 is CASSATQETQYF. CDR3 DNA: TGCGCCAGCAGCGCCACGCAAGAGACCCAGTACTTC.

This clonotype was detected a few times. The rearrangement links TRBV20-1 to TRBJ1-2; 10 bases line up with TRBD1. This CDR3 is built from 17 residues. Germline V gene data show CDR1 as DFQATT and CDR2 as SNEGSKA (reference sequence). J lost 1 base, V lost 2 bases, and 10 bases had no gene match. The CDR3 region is CSARPTGTGAGNYGYTF. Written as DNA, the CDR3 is TGCAGTGCTAGACCCACCGGGACAGGGGCCGGTAACTATGGCTACACCTTC.